The rows below give T cell receptor beta chains drawn from one sample of a study of T cell repertoires in cytomegalovirus infection. TCRdb redid the calling of the reads with MiXCR, one entry per CDR3 protein. The sample holds 35,000 to 55,000 distinct CDR3 sequences, about a fifth seen once. These receptors have no known antigen. The sequenced sample was CD8+ T cells from cultured PBMCs, obtained from culture after CMV antigen stimulation. The receptors here all came from a human donor in good health (CMV status not recorded). Some clones in this sample may be carry-over from other donors' samples. Both conserved end residues are part of each CDR3.

J gene | V gene | CDR3 protein
TRBJ2-7 | TRBV12-3/TRBV12-4 | CASSPTGAGVSRYEQYF
TRBJ2-7 | TRBV19 | CASSRGGTAYEQYF
TRBJ1-5 | TRBV19 | CASSIPNRGPGYQPQHF
TRBJ2-1 | TRBV7-6 | CASSNGGVNEQFF
TRBJ2-1 | TRBV19 | CATQGLAGLNEQFF
TRBJ2-7 | TRBV7-6 | CASSGRETSGREQYF
TRBJ2-5 | TRBV20-1 | CSARGAETQYF
TRBJ2-1 | TRBV6-2/TRBV6-3 | CASSWGQVEQFF
TRBJ2-5 | TRBV6-1 | CASSETALLAGVPETQYF
TRBJ2-1 | TRBV20-1 | CSAREVGNEQFF
TRBJ1-1 | TRBV27 | CASSRTGVNTEAFF
TRBJ2-1 | TRBV7-6 | CASSLTGIYNEQFF
TRBJ2-7 | TRBV10-2 | CASSDGGAGSYEQYF
TRBJ2-7 | TRBV20-1 | CSARTVAGGHYEQYF
TRBJ2-1 | TRBV5-8 | CASSTAPAGGGFF
TRBJ2-1 | TRBV28 | CASNINYNEQFF
TRBJ2-7 | TRBV14 | CASSQKNSYEQYF
TRBJ2-4 | TRBV7-2 | CASSLARTGGNIQYF
TRBJ1-5 | TRBV27 | CASSFGTGVGQPQHF
TRBJ2-3 | TRBV10-3 | CAIEAGGEDTQYF
TRBJ2-1 | TRBV19 | CASKFGSSYNEQFF
TRBJ2-1 | TRBV5-1 | CASNSGYDNEQFF
TRBJ2-5 | TRBV5-4 | CASSVDRVLETQYF
TRBJ2-3 | TRBV4-1 | CASSQALSGGASTQYF
TRBJ2-3 | TRBV4-1 | CASSQDPSLGASTDTQYF
TRBJ2-3 | TRBV30 | CAWTATDTQYF
TRBJ1-2 | TRBV7-2 | CASSLGDRSRFMIGYTF
TRBJ1-2 | TRBV19 | CASKFRAHYGYTF
TRBJ2-3 | TRBV4-3 | CASSQDRSGVTQYF
TRBJ2-3 | TRBV5-8 | CASSLESLRTDTQYF
TRBJ1-6 | TRBV5-8 | CASSLDGVNSPLHF
TRBJ2-6 | TRBV9 | CASSQQDSGANVLTF
TRBJ2-7 | TRBV5-4 | CASSLWGGQGETYEQYF
TRBJ1-4 | TRBV12-3/TRBV12-4 | CASSSEQGGSWNEKLFF
TRBJ1-3 | TRBV12-3/TRBV12-4 | CATQRRQGAGNTIYF
TRBJ1-1 | TRBV5-5 | CASSEATGMNTEAFF
TRBJ2-7 | TRBV28 | CASSLSETGSYEQYF
TRBJ1-3 | TRBV20-1 | CSARITGGRGNTIYF
TRBJ2-1 | TRBV24-1 | CATSEGGNNEQFF
TRBJ1-6 | TRBV7-3 | CASRSRQGGVDSPLHF
TRBJ1-2 | TRBV27 | CASSLKLSNYGYTF
TRBJ2-5 | TRBV28 | CASSLGTRETQYF
TRBJ2-7 | TRBV27 | CASLFQGSGYEQYF
TRBJ2-6 | TRBV20-1 | CSAWTGNNVLTF
TRBJ1-1 | TRBV6-2/TRBV6-3 | CASRSTGTGGIYTEAFF
TRBJ2-4 | TRBV5-1 | CASSWTSSRLTGNIQYF